This T cell receptor (beta chain) was sequenced in a study of glioma-infiltrating T cells. This clonotype came up many times. This CDR3 spans 13 amino acids. V was clipped by 4 bases and J by 0 bases, with 6 bases between them. Germline values: CDR1 SNHLY, CDR2 FYNNEI. TCR alpha and beta CDR3 regions were amplified from RNA using iRepertoire nested multiplex PCR. TCRdb redid the calling of the multiplex PCR reads with MiXCR, one entry per CDR3 protein. The repertoire has fewer than 250,000 distinct CDR3 sequences, more than 25% of them found once; the top ten carry around 21%. V is TRBV2 and J is TRBJ1-1; D remains unclear. Sequenced input: glioma tissue, nonneoplastic brain tissue, or PBMCs (not recorded which). This TCR was sampled from a human donor with low-grade glioma or glioblastoma, undergoing nonglioma brain surgery, or in good health (not recorded which). The chain's CDR3 is CASSVQLNTEAFF. The CDR3 nucleotides read TGTGCCAGCAGTGTCCAGCTGAACACTGAAGCTTTCTTT.